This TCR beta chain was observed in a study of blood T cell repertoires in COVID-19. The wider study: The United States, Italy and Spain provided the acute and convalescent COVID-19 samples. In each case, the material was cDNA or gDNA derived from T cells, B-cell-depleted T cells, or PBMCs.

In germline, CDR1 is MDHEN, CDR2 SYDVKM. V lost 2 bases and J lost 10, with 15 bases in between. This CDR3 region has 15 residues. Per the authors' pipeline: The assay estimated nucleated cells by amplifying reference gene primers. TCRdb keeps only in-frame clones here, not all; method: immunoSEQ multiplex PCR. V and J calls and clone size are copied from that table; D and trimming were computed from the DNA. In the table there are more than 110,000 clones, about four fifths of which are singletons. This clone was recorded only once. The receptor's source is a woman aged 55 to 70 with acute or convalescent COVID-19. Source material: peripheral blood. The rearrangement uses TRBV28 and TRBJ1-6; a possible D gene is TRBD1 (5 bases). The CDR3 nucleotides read TGTGCCAGCAGTTTAGGCCAGGGATTTAACTCACCCCTCCACTTT. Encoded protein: CASSLGQGFNSPLHF. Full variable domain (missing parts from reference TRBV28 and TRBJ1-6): DVKVTQSSRYLVKRTGEKVFLECVQDMDHENMFWYRQDPGLGLRLIYFSYDVKMKEKGDIPEGYSVSREKKERFSLILESASTNQTSMYLCASSLGQGFNSPLHFGNGTRLTVT.